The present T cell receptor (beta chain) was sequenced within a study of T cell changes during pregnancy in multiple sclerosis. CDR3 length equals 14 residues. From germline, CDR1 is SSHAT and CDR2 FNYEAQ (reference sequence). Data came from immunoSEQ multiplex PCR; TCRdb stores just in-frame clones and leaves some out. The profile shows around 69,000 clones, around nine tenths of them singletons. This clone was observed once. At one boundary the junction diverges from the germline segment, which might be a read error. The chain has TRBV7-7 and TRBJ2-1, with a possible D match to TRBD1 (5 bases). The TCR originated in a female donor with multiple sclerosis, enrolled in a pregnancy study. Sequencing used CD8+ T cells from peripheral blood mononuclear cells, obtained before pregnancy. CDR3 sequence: CASSLDLGRNEQFF. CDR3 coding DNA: TGTGCTAGCAGCTTAGACTTGGGGCGGAATGAGCAGTTCTTC.